A selection of T cell receptor beta chains follows, all from one sample in a study of shared clonotypes between healthy human individuals. Using immunoSEQ multiplex PCR, the repertoire was profiled, and TCRdb retains in-frame clones only, with some absent. The repertoire holds millions of clones, with approximately 92% as singletons. The specimen was naive CD4+ T cells sorted from blood. The receptors derive from a man younger than 35 in good health. Both conserved end residues are part of each CDR3. D genes are given only for firm matches. For some rows the clone size is stated as once, few or many, or as a class when expanded; others skip it.

clone_size: once
j_call: TRBJ2-1
d_call: TRBD2
v_call: TRBV7-9
cdr3_aa: CASSLTSGGDNEQFF
cdr3_nt: TGTGCCAGCAGCTTAACCAGCGGGGGGGACAATGAGCAGTTCTTC

clone_size: NA
j_call: TRBJ2-7
d_call: TRBD1
v_call: TRBV19
cdr3_aa: CASSISRDRSYEQYF
cdr3_nt: TGTGCCAGTAGTATTTCGCGGGACAGGTCCTACGAGCAGTACTTC

clone_size: NA
j_call: TRBJ2-7
d_call: NA
v_call: TRBV5-1
cdr3_aa: CASSLGRTRRDEQYF
cdr3_nt: TGCGCCAGCAGCTTGGGGCGTACTAGGAGGGACGAGCAGTACTTC

clone_size: NA
j_call: TRBJ2-3
d_call: NA
v_call: TRBV10-3
cdr3_aa: CAISPPIGQNTDTQYF
cdr3_nt: TGTGCCATCAGCCCCCCCATTGGACAGAACACAGATACGCAGTATTTT

clone_size: NA
j_call: TRBJ1-1
d_call: TRBD1
v_call: TRBV30
cdr3_aa: CAWQQGNPEAFF
cdr3_nt: TGTGCCTGGCAACAGGGGAACCCTGAAGCTTTCTTT

clone_size: NA
j_call: TRBJ2-2
d_call: TRBD2
v_call: TRBV15
cdr3_aa: CATSRDRRLAGNTGELFF
cdr3_nt: TGTGCCACCAGCAGAGATAGGAGACTAGCGGGTAACACCGGGGAGCTGTTTTTT

clone_size: NA
j_call: TRBJ1-1
d_call: TRBD1
v_call: TRBV20-1
cdr3_aa: CSEAGGTEAFF
cdr3_nt: TGCAGTGAGGCAGGGGGCACTGAAGCTTTCTTT

clone_size: NA
j_call: TRBJ1-1
d_call: TRBD1
v_call: TRBV6-6
cdr3_aa: CASIDRAGAEAFF
cdr3_nt: TGTGCCAGCATTGACAGGGCTGGCGCTGAAGCTTTCTTT

clone_size: NA
j_call: TRBJ1-4
d_call: TRBD1
v_call: TRBV4-3
cdr3_aa: CASSQEQGAYFEKLFF
cdr3_nt: TGCGCCAGCAGCCAAGAACAGGGGGCATATTTCGAAAAACTGTTTTTT

clone_size: NA
j_call: TRBJ1-1
d_call: NA
v_call: TRBV6-6
cdr3_aa: CASIRGVWDTEAFF
cdr3_nt: TGTGCCAGCATAAGGGGGGTATGGGACACTGAAGCTTTCTTT

clone_size: NA
j_call: TRBJ2-5
d_call: TRBD1
v_call: TRBV2
cdr3_aa: CASSGQGPETQYF
cdr3_nt: TGTGCCAGCAGTGGACAGGGACCAGAGACCCAGTACTTC

clone_size: NA
j_call: TRBJ1-5
d_call: NA
v_call: TRBV7-2
cdr3_aa: CASSPGRENQPQHF
cdr3_nt: TGTGCCAGCAGCCCCGGACGGGAAAATCAGCCCCAGCATTTT

clone_size: NA
j_call: TRBJ2-7
d_call: NA
v_call: TRBV10-3
cdr3_aa: CAISPDFYEQYF
cdr3_nt: TGTGCCATCAGTCCGGACTTTTACGAGCAGTACTTC

clone_size: NA
j_call: TRBJ2-7
d_call: TRBD2
v_call: TRBV7-2
cdr3_aa: CASSSYRLAAEQYF
cdr3_nt: TGTGCCAGCAGCTCTTACCGACTAGCGGCGGAGCAGTACTTC

clone_size: NA
j_call: TRBJ2-7
d_call: TRBD1
v_call: TRBV19
cdr3_aa: CASRNQGVSYEQYF
cdr3_nt: TGTGCCAGTAGGAACCAGGGGGTCTCCTACGAGCAGTACTTC

clone_size: NA
j_call: TRBJ2-1
d_call: NA
v_call: TRBV19
cdr3_aa: CASSVTLAGSYNEQFF
cdr3_nt: TGTGCCAGTAGTGTAACCTTGGCGGGATCTTACAATGAGCAGTTCTTC

clone_size: once
j_call: TRBJ1-1
d_call: NA
v_call: TRBV6-6
cdr3_aa: CASSYSGTRTEAFF
cdr3_nt: TGTGCCAGCAGTTACTCCGGGACGCGGACTGAAGCTTTCTTT

clone_size: NA
j_call: TRBJ2-3
d_call: NA
v_call: TRBV5-1
cdr3_aa: CASSSAGGVDTQYF
cdr3_nt: TGCGCCAGCAGCTCCGCAGGGGGGGTTGATACGCAGTATTTT

clone_size: NA
j_call: TRBJ1-6
d_call: NA
v_call: TRBV2
cdr3_aa: CASRSTRSPLHF
cdr3_nt: TGTGCCAGCAGATCGACCAGGTCACCCCTCCACTTT

clone_size: NA
j_call: TRBJ2-3
d_call: NA
v_call: TRBV10-3
cdr3_aa: CATSQGAVTDTQYF
cdr3_nt: TGTGCCACGTCTCAGGGTGCGGTTACAGATACGCAGTATTTT

clone_size: NA
j_call: TRBJ1-5
d_call: NA
v_call: TRBV7-9
cdr3_aa: CASSLGQPNQPQHF
cdr3_nt: TGTGCCAGCAGCCTGGGGCAGCCCAATCAGCCCCAGCATTTT

clone_size: NA
j_call: TRBJ2-3
d_call: NA
v_call: TRBV2
cdr3_aa: CASRGDRGVGDTQYF
cdr3_nt: TGTGCCAGCAGAGGGGACCGGGGAGTTGGAGATACGCAGTATTTT

clone_size: NA
j_call: TRBJ2-1
d_call: NA
v_call: TRBV10-3
cdr3_aa: CAIGRVSNSYNEQFF
cdr3_nt: TGTGCCATCGGGAGAGTATCCAACTCCTACAATGAGCAGTTCTTC

clone_size: NA
j_call: TRBJ1-5
d_call: NA
v_call: TRBV27
cdr3_aa: CASGSGGVANQPQHF
cdr3_nt: TGTGCCAGCGGGTCCGGGGGGGTCGCCAATCAGCCCCAGCATTTT

clone_size: NA
j_call: TRBJ2-1
d_call: TRBD2
v_call: TRBV27
cdr3_aa: CASSLAGGSNEQFF
cdr3_nt: TGTGCCAGCAGCCTAGCGGGAGGGAGTAATGAGCAGTTCTTC

clone_size: NA
j_call: TRBJ1-5
d_call: NA
v_call: TRBV5-1
cdr3_aa: CASSPSQFNQPQHF
cdr3_nt: TGCGCCAGCAGCCCCTCGCAGTTCAATCAGCCCCAGCATTTT

clone_size: NA
j_call: TRBJ2-7
d_call: NA
v_call: TRBV5-1
cdr3_aa: CASSSRTTAPYEQYF
cdr3_nt: TGCGCCAGCAGCTCCCGGACGACGGCCCCCTACGAGCAGTACTTC

clone_size: NA
j_call: TRBJ2-1
d_call: NA
v_call: TRBV10-1
cdr3_aa: CASSTHSGARGSYNEQFF
cdr3_nt: TGCGCCAGCAGTACCCACTCTGGGGCCCGGGGCTCCTACAATGAGCAGTTCTTC

clone_size: NA
j_call: TRBJ2-5
d_call: NA
v_call: TRBV4-1
cdr3_aa: CASSRLYQETQYF
cdr3_nt: TGCGCCAGCAGCCGACTGTACCAAGAGACCCAGTACTTC

clone_size: once
j_call: TRBJ2-1
d_call: NA
v_call: TRBV9
cdr3_aa: CAGEPGPPNNEQFF
cdr3_nt: TGTGCCGGAGAACCGGGCCCGCCTAACAATGAGCAGTTCTTC

clone_size: NA
j_call: TRBJ2-1
d_call: TRBD2
v_call: TRBV9
cdr3_aa: CASSVAGSGSSYNEQFF
cdr3_nt: TGTGCCAGCAGCGTCGCGGGAAGCGGGAGCTCCTACAATGAGCAGTTCTTC

clone_size: once
j_call: TRBJ1-2
d_call: NA
v_call: TRBV6-6
cdr3_aa: CASRGVNYGYTF
cdr3_nt: TGTGCCAGCAGAGGCGTTAACTATGGCTACACCTTC

clone_size: NA
j_call: TRBJ1-1
d_call: NA
v_call: TRBV6-4
cdr3_aa: CASSEVRTEAFF
cdr3_nt: TGTGCCAGCAGTGAGGTCAGAACTGAAGCTTTCTTT

clone_size: NA
j_call: TRBJ1-3
d_call: NA
v_call: TRBV5-8
cdr3_aa: CASSYRDSGNTIYF
cdr3_nt: TGTGCCAGCAGCTACAGGGATTCTGGAAACACCATATATTTT

clone_size: NA
j_call: TRBJ2-3
d_call: TRBD2
v_call: TRBV11-2
cdr3_aa: CASSLDFGTSGGAIADTQYF
cdr3_nt: TGTGCCAGCAGCTTAGACTTTGGGACTAGCGGGGGGGCCATCGCAGATACGCAGTATTTT

clone_size: NA
j_call: TRBJ2-3
d_call: NA
v_call: TRBV5-6
cdr3_aa: CASSKFTDTQYF
cdr3_nt: TGTGCCAGCAGCAAATTCACAGATACGCAGTATTTT

clone_size: NA
j_call: TRBJ1-1
d_call: TRBD1
v_call: TRBV10-3
cdr3_aa: CAISTTGGREAFF
cdr3_nt: TGTGCCATCAGTACCACAGGGGGCCGTGAAGCTTTCTTT

clone_size: NA
j_call: TRBJ2-4
d_call: TRBD2
v_call: TRBV7-9
cdr3_aa: CASSLGGFGEPKNIQYF
cdr3_nt: TGTGCCAGCAGCTTGGGAGGGTTCGGGGAACCCAAAAACATTCAGTACTTC

clone_size: NA
j_call: TRBJ2-7
d_call: NA
v_call: TRBV29-1
cdr3_aa: CSVEEDFSYEQYF
cdr3_nt: TGCAGCGTTGAAGAGGACTTCTCCTACGAGCAGTACTTC

clone_size: NA
j_call: TRBJ2-4
d_call: TRBD1
v_call: TRBV6-5
cdr3_aa: CASSQQGAKNIQYF
cdr3_nt: TGTGCCAGCAGTCAACAGGGGGCCAAAAACATTCAGTACTTC

clone_size: once
j_call: TRBJ2-5
d_call: TRBD1
v_call: TRBV11-3
cdr3_aa: CASSLEGTGQETQYF
cdr3_nt: TGTGCCAGCAGCTTAGAAGGGACAGGCCAAGAGACCCAGTACTTC

clone_size: NA
j_call: TRBJ2-4
d_call: TRBD2
v_call: TRBV6-1
cdr3_aa: CASSEGRGNTKNIQYF
cdr3_nt: TGTGCCAGCAGTGAAGGGCGGGGGAACACCAAAAACATTCAGTACTTC

clone_size: NA
j_call: TRBJ1-6
d_call: NA
v_call: TRBV2
cdr3_aa: CASRSQSSYNSPLHF
cdr3_nt: TGTGCCAGCAGGTCGCAGAGCTCCTATAATTCACCCCTCCACTTT

clone_size: NA
j_call: TRBJ1-1
d_call: NA
v_call: TRBV4-1
cdr3_aa: CASSQDLGTPSTEAFF
cdr3_nt: TGCGCCAGCAGCCAAGATTTAGGGACACCGAGTACTGAAGCTTTCTTT

clone_size: NA
j_call: TRBJ2-1
d_call: NA
v_call: TRBV6-4
cdr3_aa: CASSGGITSSYNEQFF
cdr3_nt: TGTGCCAGCAGTGGGGGAATTACCAGCTCCTACAATGAGCAGTTCTTC

clone_size: NA
j_call: TRBJ1-1
d_call: NA
v_call: TRBV7-2
cdr3_aa: CASRNSGNTEAFF
cdr3_nt: TGTGCCAGCCGGAATAGCGGGAACACTGAAGCTTTCTTT

clone_size: NA
j_call: TRBJ1-2
d_call: NA
v_call: TRBV7-2
cdr3_aa: CASSLATYGYTF
cdr3_nt: TGTGCCAGCAGCTTGGCCACCTATGGCTACACCTTC

clone_size: NA
j_call: TRBJ2-3
d_call: TRBD2
v_call: TRBV9
cdr3_aa: CASTSGLAGSTDTQYF
cdr3_nt: TGTGCCAGCACCTCGGGACTAGCGGGGTCCACAGATACGCAGTATTTT

clone_size: NA
j_call: TRBJ1-2
d_call: TRBD1
v_call: TRBV4-1
cdr3_aa: CASSSQQGNYGYTF
cdr3_nt: TGCGCCAGCAGTTCCCAACAGGGGAACTATGGCTACACCTTC

clone_size: NA
j_call: TRBJ1-3
d_call: TRBD1
v_call: TRBV30
cdr3_aa: CAWSRDRGTSGNTIYF
cdr3_nt: TGTGCCTGGAGTAGGGACAGGGGGACCTCTGGAAACACCATATATTTT

clone_size: NA
j_call: TRBJ1-1
d_call: NA
v_call: TRBV28
cdr3_aa: CASSPGGLGTEAFF
cdr3_nt: TGTGCCAGCAGCCCGGGGGGTTTGGGAACTGAAGCTTTCTTT

clone_size: NA
j_call: TRBJ1-1
d_call: NA
v_call: TRBV11-2
cdr3_aa: CASSFGGGLNTEAFF
cdr3_nt: TGTGCCAGCAGCTTTGGGGGCGGGTTGAACACTGAAGCTTTCTTT

clone_size: NA
j_call: TRBJ2-2
d_call: NA
v_call: TRBV18
cdr3_aa: CASSPDTWNTGELFF
cdr3_nt: TGTGCCAGCTCACCGGACACCTGGAACACCGGGGAGCTGTTTTTT

clone_size: NA
j_call: TRBJ2-7
d_call: NA
v_call: TRBV1
cdr3_aa: CTSKDLDGYEQYF
cdr3_nt: TGCACCAGCAAGGATCTAGACGGGTACGAGCAGTACTTC

clone_size: NA
j_call: TRBJ2-2
d_call: NA
v_call: TRBV6-1
cdr3_aa: CASSEHRGLNTGELFF
cdr3_nt: TGTGCCAGCAGTGAACACAGGGGACTGAACACCGGGGAGCTGTTTTTT

clone_size: NA
j_call: TRBJ2-6
d_call: NA
v_call: TRBV5-8
cdr3_aa: CASSLRRAGANVLTF
cdr3_nt: TGTGCCAGCAGCTTGCGTAGGGCCGGGGCCAACGTCCTGACTTTC

clone_size: NA
j_call: TRBJ1-1
d_call: NA
v_call: TRBV28
cdr3_aa: CASSLSSRGLGKAFF
cdr3_nt: TGTGCCAGCAGTTTAAGTTCTCGGGGGCTCGGAAAAGCTTTCTTT

clone_size: NA
j_call: TRBJ2-6
d_call: TRBD1
v_call: TRBV6-1
cdr3_aa: CASSDSNRGNSGANVLTF
cdr3_nt: TGTGCCAGCAGTGATTCTAACAGGGGCAACTCTGGGGCCAACGTCCTGACTTTC

clone_size: NA
j_call: TRBJ1-1
d_call: NA
v_call: TRBV5-4
cdr3_aa: CASSPPPGGDTEAFF
cdr3_nt: TGTGCCAGCAGCCCTCCACCAGGAGGCGACACTGAAGCTTTCTTT

clone_size: NA
j_call: TRBJ2-5
d_call: NA
v_call: TRBV30
cdr3_aa: CAWSSLRGFGGETQYF
cdr3_nt: TGTGCCTGGAGTTCTTTACGGGGCTTCGGCGGGGAGACCCAGTACTTC